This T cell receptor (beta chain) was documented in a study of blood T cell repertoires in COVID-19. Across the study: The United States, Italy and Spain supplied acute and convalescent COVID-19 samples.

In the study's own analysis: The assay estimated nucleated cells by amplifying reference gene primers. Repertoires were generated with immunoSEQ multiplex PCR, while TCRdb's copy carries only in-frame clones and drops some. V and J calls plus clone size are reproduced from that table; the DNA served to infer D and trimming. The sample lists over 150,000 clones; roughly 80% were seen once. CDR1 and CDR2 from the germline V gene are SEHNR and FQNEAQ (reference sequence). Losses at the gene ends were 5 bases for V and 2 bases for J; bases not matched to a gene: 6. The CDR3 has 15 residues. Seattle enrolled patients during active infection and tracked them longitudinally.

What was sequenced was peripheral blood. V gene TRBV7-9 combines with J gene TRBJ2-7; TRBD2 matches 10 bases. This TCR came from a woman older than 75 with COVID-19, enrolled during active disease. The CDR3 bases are TGTGCCAGCAGCAAGCTAGCGGGAGTACCCTACGAGCAGTACTTC. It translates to CASSKLAGVPYEQYF. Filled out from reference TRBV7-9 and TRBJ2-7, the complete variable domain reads DTGVSQNPRHKITKRGQNVTFRCDPISEHNRLYWYRQTLGQGPEFLTYFQNEAQLEKSRLLSDRFSAERPKGSFSTLEIQRTEQGDSAMYLCASSKLAGVPYEQYFGPGTRLTVT.